The following is a TCR beta chain sequence with its context. This clone came up once. Its antigen is not yet known. Base qualities are not recorded, but no much larger clone differs from it by a single base. The CDR3 sequence holds 15 residues, the cysteine and phenylalanine included. Left in the record is the CDR3 DNA by itself, 45 bases read in frame from the first base. The V and J ends are trimmed by 0 bases and 3 bases, leaving 11 bases between them. The germline V gene sets CDR1 to SGHTA and CDR2 to FQGNSA. This sample is part of a study of technical replicates of blood from a few donors (dated by TCRdb to about 2017). Preparation of the library involved the immunoSEQ multiplex PCR assay. What TCRdb holds here is the immuneACCESS table cut down to in-frame rearrangements. Part of the clones is not present; checked against another copy, under half of the missing clones reflect an unresolved V gene, and the others are unexplained. The sample table lists 84,000 or so clones, roughly 94% of them with a count of one. 0.25% of the sample lies in the top ten.

The specimen was T cells isolated from PBMCs. The clonotype comes from a human donor in good health. Rearrangement joined TRBV7-2 to TRBJ2-5; 6 matching bases give a weak D call of TRBD2. CDR3 region: CASSLAGGNKETQYF. The DNA sequence is as follows: TGTGCCAGCAGCTTAGCAGGAGGGAACAAAGAGACCCAGTACTTC. Beyond the CDR3, the reference TRBV7-2 and TRBJ2-5 genes provide the residues; the full variable domain reads: GAGVSQSPSNKVTEKGKDVELRCDPISGHTALYWYRQSLGQGLEFLIYFQGNSAPDKSGLPSDRFSAERTGGSVSTLTIQRTQQEDSAVYLCASSLAGGNKETQYFGPGTRLLVL.